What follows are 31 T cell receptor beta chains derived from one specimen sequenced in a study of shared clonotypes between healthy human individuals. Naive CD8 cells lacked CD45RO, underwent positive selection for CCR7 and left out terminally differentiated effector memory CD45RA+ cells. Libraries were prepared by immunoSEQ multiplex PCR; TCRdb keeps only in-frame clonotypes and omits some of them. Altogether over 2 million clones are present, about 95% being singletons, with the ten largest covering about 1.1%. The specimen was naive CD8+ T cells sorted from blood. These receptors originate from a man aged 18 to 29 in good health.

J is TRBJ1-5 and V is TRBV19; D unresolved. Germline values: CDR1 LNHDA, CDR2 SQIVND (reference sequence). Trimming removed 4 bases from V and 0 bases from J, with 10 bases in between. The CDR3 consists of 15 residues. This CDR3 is CASSSRGYSNQPQHF. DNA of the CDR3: TGTGCCAGTAGTAGCCGCGGTTATAGCAATCAGCCCCAGCATTTT.

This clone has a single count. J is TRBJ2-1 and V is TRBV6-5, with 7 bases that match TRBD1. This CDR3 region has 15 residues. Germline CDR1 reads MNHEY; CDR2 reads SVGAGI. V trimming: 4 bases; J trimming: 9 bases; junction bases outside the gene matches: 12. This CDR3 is CASSSEGALIGEQFF. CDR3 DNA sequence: TGTGCCAGCAGTTCCGAGGGGGCCCTCATTGGTGAGCAGTTCTTC.

CDR3 DNA: TGCGCCAGCAGCTTGGACCCTAGCGGTGGAACCTACAATGAGCAGTTCTTC. Its protein is CASSLDPSGGTYNEQFF. The J gene is TRBJ2-1, the V gene TRBV5-1, with TRBD2 matching 7 bases. CDR1 SGHRS and CDR2 YFSETQ come from the germline V gene. The CDR3 totals 17 residues. Unmatched junction bases numbered 8, after V lost 0 bases and J lost 2 bases. Complete variable domain (other parts from reference TRBV5-1 and TRBJ2-1): KAGVTQTPRYLIKTRGQQVTLSCSPISGHRSVSWYQQTPGQGLQFLFEYFSETQRNKGNFPGRFSGRQFSNSRSEMNVSTLELGDSALYLCASSLDPSGGTYNEQFFGPGTRLTVL.

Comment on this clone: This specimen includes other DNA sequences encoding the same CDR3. CDR3 coding DNA: TGTGCCAGCAGTGAGAGGAACCCGAACACCGGGGAGCTGTTTTTT. It codes for CASSERNPNTGELFF. The chain uses TRBV2 and TRBJ2-2; D is uncertain. The CDR3 runs to 15 residues. Between the trimmed V and J ends, which lost 3 bases and 0 bases, there was a span of 8 bases. The germline gives CDR1 SNHLY, CDR2 FYNNEI.

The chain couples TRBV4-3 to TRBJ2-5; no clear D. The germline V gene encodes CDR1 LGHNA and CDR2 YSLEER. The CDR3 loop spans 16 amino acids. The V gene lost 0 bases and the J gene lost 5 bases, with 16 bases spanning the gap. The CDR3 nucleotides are TGCGCCAGCAGCCAAGATTCGAGGACGGCTAGGGAGACCCAGTACTTC. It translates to CASSQDSRTARETQYF.

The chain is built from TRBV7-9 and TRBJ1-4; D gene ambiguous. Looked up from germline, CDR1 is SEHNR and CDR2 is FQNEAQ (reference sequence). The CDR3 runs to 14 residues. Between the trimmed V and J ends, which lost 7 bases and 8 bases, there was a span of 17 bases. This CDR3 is CASTPLRESEKLFF. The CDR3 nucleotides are TGTGCCAGCACCCCCCTAAGGGAAAGCGAAAAACTGTTTTTT.

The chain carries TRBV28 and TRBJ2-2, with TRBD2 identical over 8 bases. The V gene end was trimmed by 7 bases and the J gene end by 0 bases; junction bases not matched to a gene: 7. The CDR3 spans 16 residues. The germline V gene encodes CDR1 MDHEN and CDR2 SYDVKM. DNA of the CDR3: TGTGCCAGCACCCCTTTCGGGGGGGCGAACACCGGGGAGCTGTTTTTT. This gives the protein CASTPFGGANTGELFF.

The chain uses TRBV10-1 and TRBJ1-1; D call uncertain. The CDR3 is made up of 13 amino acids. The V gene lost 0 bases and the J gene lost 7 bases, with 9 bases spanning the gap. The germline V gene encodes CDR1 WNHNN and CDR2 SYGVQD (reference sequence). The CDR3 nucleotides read TGCGCCAGCAGTGAGTCGTGGGGAAGTGAAGCTTTCTTT. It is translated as CASSESWGSEAFF.

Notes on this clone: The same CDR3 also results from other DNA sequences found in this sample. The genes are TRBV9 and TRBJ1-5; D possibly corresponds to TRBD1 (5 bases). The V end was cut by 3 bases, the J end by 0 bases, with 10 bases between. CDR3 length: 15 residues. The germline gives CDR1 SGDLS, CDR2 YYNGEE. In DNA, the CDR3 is TGTGCCAGCAGCGAAGAGGGGTATAGCAATCAGCCCCAGCATTTT. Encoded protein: CASSEEGYSNQPQHF.

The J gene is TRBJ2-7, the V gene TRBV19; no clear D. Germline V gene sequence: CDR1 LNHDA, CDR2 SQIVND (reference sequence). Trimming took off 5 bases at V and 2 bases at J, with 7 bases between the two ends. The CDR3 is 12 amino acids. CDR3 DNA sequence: TGTGCCAGTAGTGAAATGGCCTACGAGCAGTACTTC. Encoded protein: CASSEMAYEQYF.

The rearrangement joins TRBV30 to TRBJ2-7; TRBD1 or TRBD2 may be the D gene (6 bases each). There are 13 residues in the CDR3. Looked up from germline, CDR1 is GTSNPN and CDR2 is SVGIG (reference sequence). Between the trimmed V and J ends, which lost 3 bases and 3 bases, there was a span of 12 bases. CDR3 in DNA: TGTGCCTGGAGCTGGGGGGCAGGCTACGAGCAGTACTTC. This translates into CAWSWGAGYEQYF.

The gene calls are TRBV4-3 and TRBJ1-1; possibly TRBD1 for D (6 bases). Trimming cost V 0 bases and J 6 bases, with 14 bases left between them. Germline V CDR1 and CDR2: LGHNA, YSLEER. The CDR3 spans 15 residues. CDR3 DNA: TGCGCCAGCAGCCAAGATTGGGGGGGGCACGCTGAAGCTTTCTTT. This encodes CASSQDWGGHAEAFF.

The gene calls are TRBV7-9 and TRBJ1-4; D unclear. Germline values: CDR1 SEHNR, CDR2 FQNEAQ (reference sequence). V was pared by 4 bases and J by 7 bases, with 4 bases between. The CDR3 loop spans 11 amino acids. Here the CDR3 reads CASSWAEKLFF. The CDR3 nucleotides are TGTGCCAGCAGCTGGGCTGAAAAACTGTTTTTT.

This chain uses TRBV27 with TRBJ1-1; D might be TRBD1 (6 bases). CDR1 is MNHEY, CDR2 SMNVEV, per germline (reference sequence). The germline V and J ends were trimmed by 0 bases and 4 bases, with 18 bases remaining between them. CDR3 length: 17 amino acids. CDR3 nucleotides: TGTGCCAGCAGTTTATCGTGGCAGGGGAAGGTCAGCACTGAAGCTTTCTTT. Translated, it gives CASSLSWQGKVSTEAFF.

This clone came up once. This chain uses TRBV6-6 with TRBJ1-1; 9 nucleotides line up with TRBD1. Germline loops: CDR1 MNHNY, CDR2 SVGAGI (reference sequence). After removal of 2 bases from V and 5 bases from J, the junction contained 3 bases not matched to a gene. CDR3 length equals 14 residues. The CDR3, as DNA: TGTGCCAGCAGTTACGGGACAGGGAGAACTGAAGCTTTCTTT. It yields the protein CASSYGTGRTEAFF.

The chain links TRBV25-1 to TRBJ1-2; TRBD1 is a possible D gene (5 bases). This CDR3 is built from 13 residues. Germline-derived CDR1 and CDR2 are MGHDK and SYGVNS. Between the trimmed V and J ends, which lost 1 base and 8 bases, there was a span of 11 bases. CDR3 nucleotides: TGTGCCAGCAGTGAATCGCAGGGTAACGGCTACACCTTC. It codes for CASSESQGNGYTF.

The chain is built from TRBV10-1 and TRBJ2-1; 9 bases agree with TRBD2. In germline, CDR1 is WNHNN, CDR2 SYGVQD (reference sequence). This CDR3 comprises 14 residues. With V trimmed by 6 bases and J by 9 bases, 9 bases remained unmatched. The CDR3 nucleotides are TGCGCCAGCAGCGAAAGCGGGAGGCCGGGTGAGCAGTTCTTC. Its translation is CASSESGRPGEQFF.

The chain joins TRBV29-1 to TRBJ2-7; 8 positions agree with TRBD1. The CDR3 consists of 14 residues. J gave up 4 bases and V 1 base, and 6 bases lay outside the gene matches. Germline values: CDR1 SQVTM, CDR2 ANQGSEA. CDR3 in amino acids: CSVEAGTGGYEQYF. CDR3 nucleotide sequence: TGCAGCGTTGAAGCCGGAACAGGGGGTTACGAGCAGTACTTC.

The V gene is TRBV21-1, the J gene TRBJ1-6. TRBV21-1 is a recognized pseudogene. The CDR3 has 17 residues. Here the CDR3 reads CASSNGDLSSYNSPLHF. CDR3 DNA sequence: TGTGCCAGCAGCAATGGGGACCTGAGCTCCTATAATTCACCCCTCCACTTT.

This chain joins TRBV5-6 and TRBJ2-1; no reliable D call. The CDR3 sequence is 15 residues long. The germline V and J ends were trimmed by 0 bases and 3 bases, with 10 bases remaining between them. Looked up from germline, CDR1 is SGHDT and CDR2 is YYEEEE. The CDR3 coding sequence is TGTGCCAGCAGCTTGGGGCTGAGTAACTACAATGAGCAGTTCTTC. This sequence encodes CASSLGLSNYNEQFF.

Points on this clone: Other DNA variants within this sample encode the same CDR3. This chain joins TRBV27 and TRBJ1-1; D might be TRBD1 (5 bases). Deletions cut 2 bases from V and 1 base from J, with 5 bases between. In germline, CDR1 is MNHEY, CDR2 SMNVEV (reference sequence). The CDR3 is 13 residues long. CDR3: CASSLGQNTEAFF. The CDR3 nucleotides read TGTGCCAGCAGTTTAGGACAGAACACTGAAGCTTTCTTT.

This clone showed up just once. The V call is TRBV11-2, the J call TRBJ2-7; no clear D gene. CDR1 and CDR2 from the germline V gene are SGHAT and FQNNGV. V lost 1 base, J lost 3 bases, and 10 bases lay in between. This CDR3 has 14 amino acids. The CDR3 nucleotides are TGTGCCAGCAGCTTAGGCGGCCCAAACTACGAGCAGTACTTC. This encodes CASSLGGPNYEQYF.

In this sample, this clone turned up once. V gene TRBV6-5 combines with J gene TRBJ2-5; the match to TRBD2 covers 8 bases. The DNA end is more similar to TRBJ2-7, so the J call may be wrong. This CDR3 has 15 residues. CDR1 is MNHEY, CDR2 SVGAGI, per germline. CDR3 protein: CASSSTRASGYEQYF. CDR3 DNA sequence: TGTGCCAGCAGTAGTACCAGAGCTAGCGGGTACGAGCAGTACTTC.

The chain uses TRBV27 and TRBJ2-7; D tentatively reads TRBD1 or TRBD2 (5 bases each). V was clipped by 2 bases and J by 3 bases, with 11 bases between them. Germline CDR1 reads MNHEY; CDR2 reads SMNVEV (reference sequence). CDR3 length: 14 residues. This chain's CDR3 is CASSLVRAGYEQYF. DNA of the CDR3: TGTGCCAGCAGTTTAGTCAGGGCGGGCTACGAGCAGTACTTC.

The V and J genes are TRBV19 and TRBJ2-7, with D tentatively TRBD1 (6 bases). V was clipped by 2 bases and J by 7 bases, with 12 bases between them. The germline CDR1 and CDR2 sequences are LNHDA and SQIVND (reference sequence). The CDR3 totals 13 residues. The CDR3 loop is CASSIPGAWEQYF. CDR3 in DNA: TGTGCCAGTAGTATACCAGGGGCTTGGGAGCAGTACTTC.

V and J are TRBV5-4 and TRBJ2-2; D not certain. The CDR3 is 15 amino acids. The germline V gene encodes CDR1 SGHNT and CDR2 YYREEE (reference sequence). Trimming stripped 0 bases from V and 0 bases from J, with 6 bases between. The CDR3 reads CASSLAQSNTGELFF. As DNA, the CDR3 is TGTGCCAGCAGCTTGGCGCAGTCGAACACCGGGGAGCTGTTTTTT.

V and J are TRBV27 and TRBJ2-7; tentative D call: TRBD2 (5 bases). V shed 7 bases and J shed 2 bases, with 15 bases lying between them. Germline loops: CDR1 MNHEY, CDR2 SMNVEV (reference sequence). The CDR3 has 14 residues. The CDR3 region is CASKQEGRAYEQYF. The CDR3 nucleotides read TGTGCCAGCAAACAAGAGGGAAGGGCCTACGAGCAGTACTTC.

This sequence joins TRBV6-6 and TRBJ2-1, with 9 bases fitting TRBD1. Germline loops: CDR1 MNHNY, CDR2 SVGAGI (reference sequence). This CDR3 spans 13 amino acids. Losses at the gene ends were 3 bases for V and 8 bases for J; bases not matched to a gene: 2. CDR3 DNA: TGTGCCAGCAGTTATGGGACAGGGTATGAGCAGTTCTTC. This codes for CASSYGTGYEQFF.

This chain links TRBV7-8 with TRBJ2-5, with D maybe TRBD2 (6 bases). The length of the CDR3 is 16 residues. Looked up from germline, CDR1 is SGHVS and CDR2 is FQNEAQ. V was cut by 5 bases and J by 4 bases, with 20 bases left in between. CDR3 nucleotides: TGTGCCAGCAGCCCCAGCGGGTCGGGGATTCGAGAGACCCAGTACTTC. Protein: CASSPSGSGIRETQYF.

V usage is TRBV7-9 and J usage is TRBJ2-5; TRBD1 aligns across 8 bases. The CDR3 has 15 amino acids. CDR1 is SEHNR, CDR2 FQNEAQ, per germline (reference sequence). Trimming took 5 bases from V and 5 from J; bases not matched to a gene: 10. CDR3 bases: TGTGCCAGCAGCCAGGGGGCTCCCCGCGGGGAGACCCAGTACTTC. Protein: CASSQGAPRGETQYF.

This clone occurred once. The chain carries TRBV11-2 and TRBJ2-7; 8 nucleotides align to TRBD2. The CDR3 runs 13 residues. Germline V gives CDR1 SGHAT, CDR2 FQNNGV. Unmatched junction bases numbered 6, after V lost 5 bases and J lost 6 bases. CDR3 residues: CASSTGGPGEQYF. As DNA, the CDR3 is TGTGCCAGCAGCACGGGGGGGCCGGGCGAGCAGTACTTC.